The sequence of this T cell receptor (beta chain) was determined in a study of CD4 and CD8 cells across lung adenocarcinoma regions. There are 14 residues in the CDR3. Germline V CDR1 and CDR2: MNHEY, SMNVEV (reference sequence). V shed 5 bases and J 4 bases; nucleotides not matched to a gene: 7. One entry per CDR3 protein results from TCRdb running MiXCR on the PCR reads. The top ten clones hold almost 50% of a sample with tens of thousands of distinct CDR3 sequences, roughly 50% of them seen once. Sequenced sample: CD8+ T cells from the center of a lung tumor. The V and J genes are TRBV27 and TRBJ1-2; 7 nucleotides align to TRBD1. This TCR was recovered from a male donor with lung adenocarcinoma. The CD4 and CD8 labels of this study may be unreliable. The CDR3 reads CASSPRQGTYGYTF. CDR3 DNA sequence: TGTGCCAGCAGTCCGCGACAGGGAACCTATGGCTACACCTTC.